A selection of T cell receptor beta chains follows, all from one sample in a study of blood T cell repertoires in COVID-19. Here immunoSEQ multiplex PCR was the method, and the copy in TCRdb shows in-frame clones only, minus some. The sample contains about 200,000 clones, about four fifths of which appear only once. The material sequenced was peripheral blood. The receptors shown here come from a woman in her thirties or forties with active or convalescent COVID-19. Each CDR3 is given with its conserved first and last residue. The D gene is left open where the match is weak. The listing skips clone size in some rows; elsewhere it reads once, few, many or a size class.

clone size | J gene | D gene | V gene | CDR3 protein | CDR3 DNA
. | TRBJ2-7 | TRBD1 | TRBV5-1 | CASSYQGAREQYF | TGCGCCAGCAGTTATCAGGGGGCCCGCGAGCAGTACTTC
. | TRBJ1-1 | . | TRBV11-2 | CASSSKLIEGTEAFF | TGTGCCAGCAGCTCGAAACTGATCGAGGGCACTGAAGCTTTCTTT
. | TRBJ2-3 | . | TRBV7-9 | CASSFFSPSRTDTQYF | TGTGCCAGCAGCTTCTTTTCGCCTTCGCGGACAGATACGCAGTATTTT
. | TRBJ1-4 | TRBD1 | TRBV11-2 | CASSRVQGAAREKLFF | TGTGCCAGCAGCCGGGTTCAGGGGGCCGCTAGGGAAAAACTGTTTTTT
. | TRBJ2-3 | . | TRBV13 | CASSFSLKGVSTDTQYF | TGTGCCAGCAGCTTCTCTTTGAAAGGGGTTAGCACAGATACGCAGTATTTT
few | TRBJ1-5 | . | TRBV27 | CASSWFENQPQHF | TGTGCCAGCAGTTGGTTCGAGAATCAGCCCCAGCATTTT
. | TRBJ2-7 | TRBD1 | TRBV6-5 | CASRQGFYEQYF | TGTGCCAGCAGACAGGGGTTTTACGAGCAGTACTTC
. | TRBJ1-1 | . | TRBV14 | CASSQGMGGLAFF | TGTGCCAGCAGCCAGGGGATGGGGGGGCTGGCTTTCTTT
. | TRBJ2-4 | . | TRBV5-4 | CASSIELAKNIQYF | TGTGCCAGCAGCATTGAGCTAGCCAAAAACATTCAGTACTTC
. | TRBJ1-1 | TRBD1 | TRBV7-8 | CASSFRDRVTRTEAFF | TGTGCCAGCAGCTTCCGGGACAGGGTTACGCGGACTGAAGCTTTCTTT
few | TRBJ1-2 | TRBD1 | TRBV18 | CASSPKTGDGYTF | TGTGCCAGCTCGCCGAAGACAGGGGATGGCTACACCTTC
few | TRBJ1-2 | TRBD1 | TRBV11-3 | CASTYGTGENGYTF | TGTGCCAGCACTTACGGTACAGGGGAGAATGGCTACACCTTC
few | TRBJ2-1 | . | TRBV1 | CTSSQGLAGVSSYNEQFF | TGCACCAGCAGCCAGGGTCTAGCGGGAGTCAGCTCCTACAATGAGCAGTTCTTC
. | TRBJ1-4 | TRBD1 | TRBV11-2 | CASSFGTGSHEKLFF | TGTGCCAGCAGCTTCGGGACAGGAAGTCATGAAAAACTGTTTTTT
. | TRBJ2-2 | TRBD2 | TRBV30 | CAWRASGRAKFGELFF | TGTGCCTGGAGGGCTAGCGGGAGGGCCAAGTTCGGGGAGCTGTTTTTT
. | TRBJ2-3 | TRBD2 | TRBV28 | CASSQAARGGTDTQYF | TGTGCCAGCAGTCAGGCGGCAAGGGGAGGGACAGATACGCAGTATTTT
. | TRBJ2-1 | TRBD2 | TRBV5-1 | CASCGTSGSRGPYNEQFF | TGCGCCTCCTGTGGGACTAGCGGGAGTAGGGGGCCTTACAATGAGCAGTTCTTC
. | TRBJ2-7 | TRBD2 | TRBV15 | CATGGTSAPGYEQYF | TGTGCCACCGGAGGGACTAGCGCGCCTGGGTACGAGCAGTACTTC
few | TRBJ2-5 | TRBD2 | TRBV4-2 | CASSPLSGGAGETQYF | TGTGCCAGCAGCCCCCTTAGCGGGGGGGCCGGAGAGACCCAGTACTTC
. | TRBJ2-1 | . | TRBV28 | CASGGGLVSEQFF | TGTGCCAGCGGGGGGGGGCTGGTTAGTGAGCAGTTCTTC
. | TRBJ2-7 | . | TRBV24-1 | CATSDDRTSAYEQYF | TGTGCCACCAGTGATGACCGGACATCGGCCTACGAGCAGTACTTC
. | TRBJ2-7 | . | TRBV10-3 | CAITGESSSYEQYF | TGTGCCATCACGGGGGAGTCCTCCTCGTACGAGCAGTACTTC
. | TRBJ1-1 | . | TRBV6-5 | CASIRDTLNTEAFF | TGTGCCAGCATTAGGGACACCCTGAACACTGAAGCTTTCTTT
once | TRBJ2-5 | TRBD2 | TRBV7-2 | CASSPSSGGGETQYF | TGTGCCAGCAGCCCATCTAGCGGGGGAGGAGAGACCCAGTACTTC
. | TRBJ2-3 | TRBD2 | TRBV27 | CASSRLGGGTDTQYF | TGTGCCAGCAGTCGCTTGGGGGGGGGAACAGATACGCAGTATTTT
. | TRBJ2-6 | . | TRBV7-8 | CASTRRGGPGANVLTF | TGTGCCAGCACTCGGAGGGGTGGCCCTGGGGCCAACGTCCTGACTTTC
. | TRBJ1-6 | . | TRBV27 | CASTLAGSGSPLHF | TGTGCCAGCACACTGGCGGGGTCTGGTTCACCCCTCCACTTT
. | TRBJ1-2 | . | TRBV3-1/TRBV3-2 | CASSHWTVNYGYTF | TGTGCCAGCAGCCATTGGACAGTGAACTATGGCTACACCTTC
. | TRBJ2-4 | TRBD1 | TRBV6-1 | CASSETGLAKNIQYF | TGTGCCAGCAGTGAGACAGGGCTAGCCAAAAACATTCAGTACTTC
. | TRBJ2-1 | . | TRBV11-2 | CASSFGGIYNEQFF | TGTGCCAGCAGCTTTGGGGGCATATACAATGAGCAGTTCTTC
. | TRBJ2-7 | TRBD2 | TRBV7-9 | CASSPSRGSAHEQYF | TGTGCCAGCAGCCCCTCCCGCGGGAGTGCCCACGAGCAGTACTTC
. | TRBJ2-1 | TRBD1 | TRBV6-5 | CASSPDRVGYNEQFF | TGTGCCAGCAGCCCGGACAGGGTGGGATACAATGAGCAGTTCTTC
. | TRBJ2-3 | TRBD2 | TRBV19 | CASSTSGGSFTDTQYF | TGTGCCAGTAGTACTAGCGGGGGCTCTTTCACAGATACGCAGTATTTT
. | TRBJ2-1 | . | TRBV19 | CASSLRGYDRSYEQFF | TGTGCCAGTAGCCTGAGGGGGTATGATAGGAGTTATGAGCAGTTCTTC
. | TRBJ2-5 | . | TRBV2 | CASSEAGHARETQYF | TGTGCCAGCAGTGAAGCGGGGCACGCCCGAGAGACCCAGTACTTC
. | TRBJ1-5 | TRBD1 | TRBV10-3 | CAISESTGGQPQHF | TGTGCCATCAGTGAGTCGACAGGGGGTCAGCCCCAGCATTTT
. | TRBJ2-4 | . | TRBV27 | CASSSLDRPAKNIQYF | TGTGCCAGCAGTTCCCTCGACAGGCCGGCCAAAAACATTCAGTACTTC